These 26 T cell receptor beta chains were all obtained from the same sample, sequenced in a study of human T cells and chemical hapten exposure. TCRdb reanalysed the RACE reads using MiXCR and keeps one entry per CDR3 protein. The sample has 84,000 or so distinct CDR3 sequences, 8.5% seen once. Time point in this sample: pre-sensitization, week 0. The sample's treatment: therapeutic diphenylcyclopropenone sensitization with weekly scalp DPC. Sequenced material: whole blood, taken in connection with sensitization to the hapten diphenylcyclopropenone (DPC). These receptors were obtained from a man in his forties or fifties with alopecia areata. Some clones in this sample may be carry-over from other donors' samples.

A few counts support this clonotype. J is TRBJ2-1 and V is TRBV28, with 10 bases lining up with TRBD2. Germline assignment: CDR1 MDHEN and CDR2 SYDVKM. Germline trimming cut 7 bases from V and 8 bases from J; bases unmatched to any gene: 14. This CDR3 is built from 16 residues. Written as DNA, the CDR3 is TGTGCCAGCACGCAATTTAGCGGGAGGAACCTCGATGAGCAGTTCTTC. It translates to CASTQFSGRNLDEQFF. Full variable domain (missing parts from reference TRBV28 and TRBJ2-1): DVKVTQSSRYLVKRTGEKVFLECVQDMDHENMFWYRQDPGLGLRLIYFSYDVKMKEKGDIPEGYSVSREKKERFSLILESASTNQTSMYLCASTQFSGRNLDEQFFGPGTRLTVL.

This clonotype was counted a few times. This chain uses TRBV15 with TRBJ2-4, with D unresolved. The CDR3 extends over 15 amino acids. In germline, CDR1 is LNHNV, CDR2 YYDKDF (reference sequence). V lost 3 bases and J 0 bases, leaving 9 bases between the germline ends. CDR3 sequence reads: CATSRLELAKNIQYF. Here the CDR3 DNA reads TGTGCCACCAGCAGGCTCGAGCTAGCCAAAAACATTCAGTACTTC.

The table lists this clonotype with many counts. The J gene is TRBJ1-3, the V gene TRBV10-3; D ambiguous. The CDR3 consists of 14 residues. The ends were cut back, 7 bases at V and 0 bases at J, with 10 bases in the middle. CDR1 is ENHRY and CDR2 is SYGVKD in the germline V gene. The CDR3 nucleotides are TGTGCCATCAAAGGATCAAGCTCTGGAAACACCATATATTTT. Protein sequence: CAIKGSSSGNTIYF.

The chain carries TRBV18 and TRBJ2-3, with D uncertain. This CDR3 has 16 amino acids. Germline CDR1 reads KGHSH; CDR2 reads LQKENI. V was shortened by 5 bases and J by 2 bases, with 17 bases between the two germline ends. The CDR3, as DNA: TGTGCCAGCTCATCGACCTTGAACAGTTACACAGATACGCAGTATTTT. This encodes CASSSTLNSYTDTQYF.

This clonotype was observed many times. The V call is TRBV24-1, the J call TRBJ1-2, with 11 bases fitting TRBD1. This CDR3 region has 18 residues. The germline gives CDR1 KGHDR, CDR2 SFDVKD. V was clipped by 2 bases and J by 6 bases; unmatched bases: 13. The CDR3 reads CATSDSPDRGLLADGYTF. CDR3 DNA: TGTGCCACCAGTGATTCCCCGGACAGGGGGCTTCTAGCCGATGGCTACACCTTC.

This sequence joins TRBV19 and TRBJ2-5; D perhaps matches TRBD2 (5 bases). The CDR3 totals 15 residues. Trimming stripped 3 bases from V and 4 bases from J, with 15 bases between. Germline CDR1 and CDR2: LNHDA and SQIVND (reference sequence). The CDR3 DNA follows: TGTGCCAGTAGTATCGGTCTACTAGGTGGAGAGACCCAGTACTTC. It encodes CASSIGLLGGETQYF.

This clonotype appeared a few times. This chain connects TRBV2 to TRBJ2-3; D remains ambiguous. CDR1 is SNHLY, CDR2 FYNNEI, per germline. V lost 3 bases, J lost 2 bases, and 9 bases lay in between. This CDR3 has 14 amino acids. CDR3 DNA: TGTGCCAGCAGTGATACGGCAGACACAGATACGCAGTATTTT. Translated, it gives CASSDTADTDTQYF. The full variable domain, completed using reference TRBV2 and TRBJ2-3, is EPEVTQTPSHQVTQMGQEVILRCVPISNHLYFYWYRQILGQKVEFLVSFYNNEISEKSEIFDDQFSVERPDGSNFTLKIRSTKLEDSAMYFCASSDTADTDTQYFGPGTRLTVL.

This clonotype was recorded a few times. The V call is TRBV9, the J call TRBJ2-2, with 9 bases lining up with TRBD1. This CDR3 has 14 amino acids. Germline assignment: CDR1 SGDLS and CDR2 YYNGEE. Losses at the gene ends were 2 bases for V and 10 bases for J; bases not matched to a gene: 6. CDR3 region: CASSVGQGSEELFF. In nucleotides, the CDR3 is TGTGCCAGCAGCGTGGGACAGGGTTCTGAGGAGCTGTTTTTT.

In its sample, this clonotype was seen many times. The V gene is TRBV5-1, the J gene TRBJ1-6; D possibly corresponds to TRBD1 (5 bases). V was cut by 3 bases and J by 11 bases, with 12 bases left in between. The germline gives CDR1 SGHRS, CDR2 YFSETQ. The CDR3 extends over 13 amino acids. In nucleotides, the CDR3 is TGCGCCAGCAGCTCCACGGAGGGGACACCCCTCCACTTT. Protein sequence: CASSSTEGTPLHF.

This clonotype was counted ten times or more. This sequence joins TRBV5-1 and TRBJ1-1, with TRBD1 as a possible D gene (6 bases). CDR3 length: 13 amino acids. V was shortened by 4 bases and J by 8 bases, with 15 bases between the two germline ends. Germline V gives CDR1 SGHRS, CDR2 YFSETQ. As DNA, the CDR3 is TGCGCCAGCAGCCCGTGGGGGGGCGCGGAAGCTTTCTTT. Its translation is CASSPWGGAEAFF.

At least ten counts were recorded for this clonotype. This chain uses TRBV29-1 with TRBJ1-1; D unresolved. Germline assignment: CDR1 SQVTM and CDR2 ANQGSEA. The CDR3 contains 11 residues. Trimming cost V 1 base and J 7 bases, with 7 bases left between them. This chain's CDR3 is CSVEVSIEAFF. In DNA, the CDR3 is TGCAGCGTTGAAGTCTCCATTGAAGCTTTCTTT.

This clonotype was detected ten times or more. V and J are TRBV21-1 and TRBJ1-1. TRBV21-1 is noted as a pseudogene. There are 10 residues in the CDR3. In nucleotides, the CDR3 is TGTGCCCCTATACACCCTGAAGCTTTCTTT. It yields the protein CAPIHPEAFF.

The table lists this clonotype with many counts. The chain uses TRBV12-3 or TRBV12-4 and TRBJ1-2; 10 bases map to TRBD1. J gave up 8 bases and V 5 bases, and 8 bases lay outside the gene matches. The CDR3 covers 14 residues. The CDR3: CASSPHGQGGGYTF. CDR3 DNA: TGTGCCAGCAGTCCACACGGACAGGGGGGCGGCTACACCTTC.

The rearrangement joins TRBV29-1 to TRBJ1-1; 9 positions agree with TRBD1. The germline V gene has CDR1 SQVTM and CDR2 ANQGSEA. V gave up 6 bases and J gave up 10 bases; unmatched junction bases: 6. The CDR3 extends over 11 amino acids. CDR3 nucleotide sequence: TGCAGCGTGGACAGGGGCTCTGTAGCTTTCTTT. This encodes CSVDRGSVAFF.

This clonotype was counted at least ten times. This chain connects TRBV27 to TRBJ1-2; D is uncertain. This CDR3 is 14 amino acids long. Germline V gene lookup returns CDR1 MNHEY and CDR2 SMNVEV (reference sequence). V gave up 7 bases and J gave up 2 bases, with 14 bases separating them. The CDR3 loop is CASTRLGENYGYTF. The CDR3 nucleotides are TGTGCCAGCACCAGACTCGGGGAAAACTATGGCTACACCTTC.

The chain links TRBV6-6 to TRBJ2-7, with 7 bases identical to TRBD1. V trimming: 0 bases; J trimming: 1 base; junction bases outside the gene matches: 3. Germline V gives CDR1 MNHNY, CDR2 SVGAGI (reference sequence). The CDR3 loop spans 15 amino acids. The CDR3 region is CASSYSGTDSYEQYF. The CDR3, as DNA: TGTGCCAGCAGTTACTCCGGGACAGATTCCTACGAGCAGTACTTC.

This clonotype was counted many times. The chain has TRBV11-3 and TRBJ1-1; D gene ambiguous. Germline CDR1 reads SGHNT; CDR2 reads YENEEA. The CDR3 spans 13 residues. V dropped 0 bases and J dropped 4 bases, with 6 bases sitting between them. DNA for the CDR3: TGTGCCAGCAGCTTAGATCCTCGCACTGAAGCTTTCTTT. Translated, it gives CASSLDPRTEAFF.

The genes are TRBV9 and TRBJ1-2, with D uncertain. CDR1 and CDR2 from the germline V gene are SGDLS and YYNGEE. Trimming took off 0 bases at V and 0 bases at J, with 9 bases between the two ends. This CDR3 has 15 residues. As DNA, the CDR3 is TGTGCCAGCAGCGTAGGTGTGGGCGCTAACTATGGCTACACCTTC. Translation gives CASSVGVGANYGYTF. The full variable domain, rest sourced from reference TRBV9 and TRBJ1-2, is DSGVTQTPKHLITATGQRVTLRCSPRSGDLSVYWYQQSLDQGLQFLIQYYNGEERAKGNILERFSAQQFPDLHSELNLSSLELGDSALYFCASSVGVGANYGYTFGSGTRLTVV.

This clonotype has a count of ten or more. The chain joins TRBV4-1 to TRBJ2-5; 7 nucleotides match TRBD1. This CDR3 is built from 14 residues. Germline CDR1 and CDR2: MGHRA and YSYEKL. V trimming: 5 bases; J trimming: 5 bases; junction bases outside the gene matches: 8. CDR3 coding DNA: TGCGCCAGCAGCTTAGGGCAGGGGGTGGAGACCCAGTACTTC. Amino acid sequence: CASSLGQGVETQYF.

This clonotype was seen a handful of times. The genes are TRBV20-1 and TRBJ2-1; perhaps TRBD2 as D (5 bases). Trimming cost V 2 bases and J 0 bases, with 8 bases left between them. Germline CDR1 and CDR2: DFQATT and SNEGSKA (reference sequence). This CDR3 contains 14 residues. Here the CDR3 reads CSARRDVSYNEQFF. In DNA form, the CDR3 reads TGCAGTGCTAGACGGGATGTCTCCTACAATGAGCAGTTCTTC.

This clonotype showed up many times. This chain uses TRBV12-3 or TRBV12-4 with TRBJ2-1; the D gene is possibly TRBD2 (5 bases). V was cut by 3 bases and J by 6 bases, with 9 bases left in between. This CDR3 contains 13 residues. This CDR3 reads CASSLFAGNEQFF. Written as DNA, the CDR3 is TGTGCCAGCAGTTTGTTTGCGGGCAATGAGCAGTTCTTC.

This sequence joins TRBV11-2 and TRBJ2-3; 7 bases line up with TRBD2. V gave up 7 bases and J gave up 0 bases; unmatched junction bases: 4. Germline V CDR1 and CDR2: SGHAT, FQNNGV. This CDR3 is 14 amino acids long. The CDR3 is CASKAGWSTDTQYF. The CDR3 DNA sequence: TGTGCCAGCAAAGCGGGATGGAGCACAGATACGCAGTATTTT.

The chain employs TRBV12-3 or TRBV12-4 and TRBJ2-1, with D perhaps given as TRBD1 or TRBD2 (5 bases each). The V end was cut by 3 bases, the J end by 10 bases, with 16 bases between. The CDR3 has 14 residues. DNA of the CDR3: TGTGCCAGCAGTTTCGGGACCGCGGTATTGGAGCAGTTCTTC. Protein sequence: CASSFGTAVLEQFF.

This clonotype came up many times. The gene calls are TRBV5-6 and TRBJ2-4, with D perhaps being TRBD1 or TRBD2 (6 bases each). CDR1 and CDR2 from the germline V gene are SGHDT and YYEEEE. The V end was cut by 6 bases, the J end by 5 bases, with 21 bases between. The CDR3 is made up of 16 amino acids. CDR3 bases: TGTGCCAGCACGGCACAGGGACTCACCGTCCAAAACATTCAGTACTTC. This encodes CASTAQGLTVQNIQYF.

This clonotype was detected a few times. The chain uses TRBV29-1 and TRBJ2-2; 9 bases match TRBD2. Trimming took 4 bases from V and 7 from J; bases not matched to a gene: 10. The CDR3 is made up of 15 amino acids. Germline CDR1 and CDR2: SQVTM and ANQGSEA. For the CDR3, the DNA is TGCAGCGTTGGTATTGCGGGAGGGCTGAGCGGGGAGCTGTTTTTT. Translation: CSVGIAGGLSGELFF.

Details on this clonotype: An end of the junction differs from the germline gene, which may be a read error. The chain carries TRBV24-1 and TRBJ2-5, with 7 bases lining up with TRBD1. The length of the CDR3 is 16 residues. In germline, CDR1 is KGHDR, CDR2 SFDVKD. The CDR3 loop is CATSAWDSPLGENQYF. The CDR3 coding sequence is TGTGCCACCAGTGCCTGGGACAGCCCGCTGGGAGAGAACCAGTACTTC.